These T cell receptor beta chains were read from a single sample in a study of T cells in tuberculosis. Clones were sequenced by immunoSEQ multiplex PCR, and TCRdb holds only the in-frame ones, with some missing. The table lists fewer than 35,000 clones, approximately 93% of them singletons, with approximately 8.1% in the top ten. Sequencing input: PBMCs. These receptor sequences come from a donor aged 10-30 years with latent tuberculosis or without tuberculosis infection. CDR3s include the opening cysteine and the closing phenylalanine or tryptophan. The D gene is left open where the match is weak. Not all rows give a size; the values are once, few, many and, for expanded clones, a class.

J gene | D gene | clone size | V gene | CDR3 protein | CDR3 DNA
TRBJ2-3 | TRBD2 | - | TRBV15 | CATSRDLGAGVRDTQYF | TGTGCCACCAGCAGAGATCTTGGAGCGGGAGTCCGAGATACGCAGTATTTT
TRBJ2-1 | - | - | TRBV29-1 | CSVSGTHTRYNEQFF | TGCAGCGTTTCCGGGACTCATACTCGGTACAATGAGCAGTTCTTC
TRBJ2-2 | TRBD2 | - | TRBV7-3 | CASSRPLAGAGELFF | TGTGCCAGCAGCCGACCACTAGCGGGGGCCGGGGAGCTGTTTTTT
TRBJ2-7 | TRBD2 | - | TRBV27 | CASRSLAGFSYEQYF | TGTGCCAGCAGGTCTTTAGCGGGGTTCTCCTACGAGCAGTACTTC
TRBJ2-3 | - | - | TRBV6-5 | CASSQAGRTDTQYF | TGTGCCAGCAGTCAAGCAGGGCGGACAGATACGCAGTATTTT
TRBJ1-2 | TRBD1 | - | TRBV29-1 | CSGGQGDSYTF | TGCAGCGGGGGACAGGGTGATAGCTACACCTTC
TRBJ2-4 | TRBD1 | - | TRBV2 | CASSTGAIQYF | TGTGCCAGCAGTACAGGGGCCATTCAGTACTTC
TRBJ2-1 | TRBD1 | - | TRBV15 | CATSKGGEQFF | TGTGCCACCAGCAAAGGGGGCGAGCAGTTCTTC
TRBJ2-7 | - | few | TRBV7-9 | CASSRGSSYEQYF | TGTGCCAGCAGCCGGGGAAGCTCCTACGAGCAGTACTTC
TRBJ1-5 | TRBD1 | once | TRBV5-6 | CASSLGSGQGVLQHF | TGTGCCAGCAGCTTGGGTTCGGGACAGGGGGTTCTCCAGCATTTT
TRBJ2-1 | - | - | TRBV13 | CASSGNRTLYNEQFF | TGTGCCAGCAGCGGTAACAGAACTCTATACAATGAGCAGTTCTTC
TRBJ1-2 | - | - | TRBV6-1 | CASSPGLPYGYTF | TGTGCCAGCAGCCCGGGACTGCCCTATGGCTACACCTTC
TRBJ2-1 | TRBD2 | - | TRBV25-1 | CASSDQTSGSLGEQFF | TGTGCCAGCAGTGATCAGACTAGCGGGAGTTTAGGTGAGCAGTTCTTC
TRBJ2-6 | - | once | TRBV5-1 | CASSREQGAGANVLTF | TGCGCCAGCAGCCGGGAACAGGGAGCTGGGGCCAACGTCCTGACTTTC
TRBJ2-1 | - | - | TRBV7-2 | CASSLAPGQKTWQFF | TGTGCCAGCAGCTTAGCGCCCGGACAGAAGACATGGCAGTTCTTC
TRBJ2-5 | TRBD1 | - | TRBV5-5 | CASSWTGGWETQYF | TGTGCCAGCAGCTGGACAGGGGGCTGGGAGACCCAGTACTTC
TRBJ2-7 | TRBD1 | - | TRBV30 | CAWDRDRPYEQYF | TGTGCCTGGGACCGGGACAGGCCCTACGAGCAGTACTTC
TRBJ2-7 | - | - | TRBV7-9 | CASSLGPFYEQYF | TGTGCCAGCAGCTTAGGGCCATTCTACGAGCAGTACTTC
TRBJ1-5 | - | - | TRBV10-2 | CASSENPRQGNQPQHF | TGCGCCAGCAGTGAGAATCCTCGGCAGGGAAATCAGCCCCAGCATTTT
TRBJ2-1 | TRBD2 | - | TRBV2 | CASRWTSGRKGRNEQFF | TGTGCCAGCAGATGGACTAGCGGGAGGAAAGGGAGGAATGAGCAGTTCTTC
TRBJ1-2 | - | - | TRBV7-3 | CASSKQGSNYGYTF | TGTGCCAGCAGCAAACAGGGTTCCAACTATGGCTACACCTTC
TRBJ2-1 | TRBD1 | - | TRBV2 | CASPEDRAYNEQFF | TGTGCCAGTCCTGAAGACAGGGCGTACAATGAGCAGTTCTTC
TRBJ2-3 | TRBD2 | - | TRBV7-9 | CASSLRGRQTDTQYF | TGTGCCAGCAGCTTGCGCGGGAGGCAAACAGATACGCAGTATTTT
TRBJ2-2 | TRBD2 | - | TRBV6-1 | CASSEASGRVGELFF | TGTGCCAGCAGTGAAGCTAGCGGGCGAGTCGGGGAGCTGTTTTTT
TRBJ2-3 | TRBD1 | - | TRBV7-9 | CASSLGQVRDTQYF | TGTGCCAGCAGCTTGGGACAGGTTAGAGATACGCAGTATTTT
TRBJ2-5 | TRBD1 | - | TRBV29-1 | CSVDEGARETQYF | TGCAGCGTTGATGAGGGGGCGCGAGAGACCCAGTACTTC
TRBJ2-5 | - | - | TRBV4-1 | CASSQEETWQETQYF | TGCGCCAGCAGCCAAGAAGAAACATGGCAAGAGACCCAGTACTTC
TRBJ2-3 | TRBD2 | - | TRBV30 | CAWSRLAGGTDTQYF | TGTGCCTGGAGTCGACTAGCGGGAGGCACAGATACGCAGTATTTT
TRBJ2-3 | TRBD2 | - | TRBV2 | CASSVEGGPFRTDTQYF | TGTGCCAGCAGTGTAGAGGGAGGGCCCTTTAGGACAGATACGCAGTATTTT
TRBJ2-2 | - | - | TRBV7-9 | CASSLARVGPVGELFF | TGTGCCAGCAGCTTAGCGCGGGTAGGGCCCGTCGGGGAGCTGTTTTTT
TRBJ2-5 | TRBD2 | - | TRBV5-6 | CASSSLFLREEETQYF | TGTGCCAGCAGCTCCCTATTTTTGCGGGAGGAAGAGACCCAGTACTTC
TRBJ2-1 | TRBD2 | medium-sized | TRBV4-1 | CASSPLQAGGKQFF | TGCGCCAGCAGCCCCCTACAAGCGGGAGGGAAGCAGTTCTTC
TRBJ2-3 | - | few | TRBV7-8 | CASSPRGPHTDTQYF | TGTGCCAGCAGCCCACGCGGCCCCCACACAGATACGCAGTATTTT
TRBJ1-2 | - | - | TRBV28 | CASSQTPGTPGGYTF | TGTGCCAGCAGCCAAACGCCTGGGACTCCGGGTGGCTACACCTTC
TRBJ2-1 | - | - | TRBV6-1 | CASSPDWNEQFF | TGTGCCAGCAGTCCGGACTGGAATGAGCAGTTCTTC
TRBJ2-2 | - | - | TRBV11-3 | CASSQGNTGELFF | TGTGCCAGCAGCCAGGGGAACACCGGGGAGCTGTTTTTT
TRBJ2-1 | TRBD2 | - | TRBV10-2 | CASTGLAGESEQFF | TGCGCCAGCACAGGACTAGCGGGAGAGTCTGAGCAGTTCTTC
TRBJ1-1 | - | once | TRBV7-9 | CASSFMGAMNTEAFF | TGTGCCAGCAGCTTTATGGGGGCTATGAACACTGAAGCTTTCTTT
TRBJ2-2 | - | - | TRBV11-2 | CASSFNGRNTGELFF | TGTGCCAGCAGCTTTAACGGGAGGAACACCGGGGAGCTGTTTTTT
TRBJ2-1 | - | - | TRBV5-4 | CASSSGGGSASYNEQFF | TGTGCCAGCAGCTCTGGGGGCGGGAGCGCTTCCTACAATGAGCAGTTCTTC
TRBJ1-2 | - | - | TRBV5-4 | CASSLGGGYTF | TGTGCCAGCAGCCTGGGAGGTGGCTACACCTTC
TRBJ2-7 | - | once | TRBV7-9 | CASSLAGYSYEQYF | TGTGCCAGCAGCTTGGCGGGATACTCCTACGAGCAGTACTTC
TRBJ2-7 | - | once | TRBV27 | CASKRPGFEQYF | TGTGCCAGCAAGAGGCCTGGCTTCGAGCAGTACTTC
TRBJ2-1 | TRBD2 | once | TRBV28 | CASSSFSGTSGRMNEQFF | TGTGCCAGCAGCTCCTTTTCCGGGACTAGCGGGAGGATGAATGAGCAGTTCTTC
TRBJ2-1 | - | - | TRBV11-3 | CASSTGLNEQFF | TGTGCCAGCAGCACGGGGTTGAATGAGCAGTTCTTC
TRBJ2-7 | - | few | TRBV5-1 | CASSLAGVYEQYF | TGCGCCAGCAGCTTGGCGGGAGTCTACGAGCAGTACTTC
TRBJ1-2 | - | - | TRBV7-2 | CASSIKTLGERGYTF | TGTGCCAGCAGCATTAAGACATTAGGGGAACGTGGCTACACCTTC
TRBJ2-1 | TRBD2 | - | TRBV5-1 | CASNPGREGLNEQFF | TGCGCCAGCAACCCCGGGCGGGAGGGCCTCAATGAGCAGTTCTTC
TRBJ2-7 | TRBD1 | - | TRBV5-6 | CASSSIRQGGYEQYF | TGTGCCAGCAGCTCCATAAGACAGGGGGGCTACGAGCAGTACTTC
TRBJ1-2 | - | - | TRBV9 | CASSDHKGRLGGYTF | TGTGCCAGCAGCGACCATAAGGGGCGATTAGGTGGCTACACCTTC
TRBJ2-2 | TRBD2 | - | TRBV6-6 | CAWGGITGELFF | TGTGCCTGGGGGGGAATCACCGGGGAGCTGTTTTTT
TRBJ2-7 | - | - | TRBV7-8 | CASSANRQIIGYEQYF | TGTGCCAGCAGCGCTAATAGACAGATCATTGGTTACGAGCAGTACTTC
TRBJ2-5 | - | - | TRBV7-6 | CASSPIRGAQETQYF | TGTGCCAGCAGCCCAATTCGGGGGGCACAAGAGACCCAGTACTTC
TRBJ2-7 | TRBD2 | - | TRBV28 | CASSWLAGPYEQYF | TGTGCCAGCAGTTGGCTAGCGGGCCCCTACGAGCAGTACTTC
TRBJ2-1 | - | - | TRBV5-1 | CASSPTPNDREDEQFF | TGCGCCAGCAGCCCGACCCCCAATGACAGGGAGGATGAGCAGTTCTTC